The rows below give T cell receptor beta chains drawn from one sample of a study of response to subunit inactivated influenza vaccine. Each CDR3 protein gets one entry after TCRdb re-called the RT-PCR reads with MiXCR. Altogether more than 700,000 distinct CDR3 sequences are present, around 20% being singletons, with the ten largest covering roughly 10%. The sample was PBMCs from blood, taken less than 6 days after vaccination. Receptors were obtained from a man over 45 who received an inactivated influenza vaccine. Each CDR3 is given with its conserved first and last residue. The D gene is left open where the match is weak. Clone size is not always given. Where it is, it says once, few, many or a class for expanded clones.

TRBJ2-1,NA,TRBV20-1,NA,CSAKKGGVRDEQFF,TGCAGTGCTAAGAAGGGGGGAGTCAGGGACGAGCAGTTCTTC
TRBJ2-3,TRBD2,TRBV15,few,CATSREGLWVTDTQYF,TGTGCCACCAGCAGGGAGGGACTATGGGTGACAGATACGCAGTATTTT
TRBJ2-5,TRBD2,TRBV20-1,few,CSARDLGLAAQETQYF,TGCAGTGCTAGAGATCTCGGACTAGCGGCGCAAGAGACCCAGTACTTC
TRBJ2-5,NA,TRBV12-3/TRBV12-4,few,CASSPGPNRGGETQYF,TGTGCCAGCAGTCCAGGGCCCAACAGGGGAGGAGAGACCCAGTACTTC
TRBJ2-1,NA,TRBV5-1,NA,CASSLGYLSGNEQFF,TGCGCCAGCAGCTTGGGTTATTTGTCAGGGAATGAGCAGTTCTTC
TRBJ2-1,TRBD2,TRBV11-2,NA,CASSLRFTSGGASYNEQFF,TGTGCCAGCAGCTTACGGTTCACTAGCGGGGGGGCCTCCTACAATGAGCAGTTCTTC
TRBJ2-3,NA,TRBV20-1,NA,CSARPSGGVQVSQYF,TGCAGTGCTAGACCTTCTGGCGGGGTTCAGGTTTCGCAGTATTTT
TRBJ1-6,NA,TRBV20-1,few,CSAQGPGNSPLHF,TGCAGTGCTCAAGGGCCGGGCAATTCACCCCTCCACTTT
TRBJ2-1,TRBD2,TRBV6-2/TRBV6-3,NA,CASHHSGRGYEQFF,TGTGCCAGCCACCATAGCGGGAGAGGCTATGAGCAGTTCTTC
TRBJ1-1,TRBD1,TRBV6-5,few,CASSYGTGGNTEAFF,TGTGCCAGCAGTTACGGGACAGGGGGTAACACTGAAGCTTTCTTT
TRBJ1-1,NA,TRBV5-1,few,CASSLGLRESEAFF,TGCGCCAGCAGCTTGGGTCTGAGGGAATCGGAAGCTTTCTTT
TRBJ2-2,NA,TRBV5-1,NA,CASSPKQGLNTGELFF,TGCGCCAGCAGCCCGAAACAGGGCCTGAACACCGGGGAGCTGTTTTTT
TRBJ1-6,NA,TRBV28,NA,CASLRSSYNSPLHF,TGTGCCAGCCTTCGGAGCTCCTATAATTCACCCCTCCACTTT
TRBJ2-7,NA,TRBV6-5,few,CASSYSYGPAPSSYEQYF,TGTGCCAGCAGTTACTCCTATGGACCCGCCCCAAGTTCCTACGAGCAGTACTTC
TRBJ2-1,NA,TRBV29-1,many,CSVEAGGTYNEQFF,TGCAGCGTTGAAGCCGGGGGTACCTACAATGAGCAGTTCTTC
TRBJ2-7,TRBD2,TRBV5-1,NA,CASSALAGSRNEQYF,TGCGCCAGCAGCGCATTAGCGGGATCGCGGAACGAGCAGTACTTC
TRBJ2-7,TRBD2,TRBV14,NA,CASSPSGTSGRYEQYF,TGTGCCAGCAGCCCGTCGGGGACTAGCGGGAGGTACGAGCAGTACTTC
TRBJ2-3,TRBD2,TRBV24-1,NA,CATSDPTSRADTQYF,TGTGCCACCAGTGATCCGACTAGCCGGGCAGATACGCAGTATTTT
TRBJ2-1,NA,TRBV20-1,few,CSARYRYSGDEQFF,TGCAGTGCTAGATACAGATATTCCGGGGATGAGCAGTTCTTC
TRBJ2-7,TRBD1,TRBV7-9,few,CASTRTGGEGYEQYF,TGTGCCAGCACACGGACAGGGGGCGAAGGCTACGAGCAGTACTTC
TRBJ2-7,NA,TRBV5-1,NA,CASSKEYYEQYF,TGCGCCAGCAGTAAGGAATACTACGAGCAGTACTTC
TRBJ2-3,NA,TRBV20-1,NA,CSARAVKWADTQYF,TGCAGTGCTAGAGCCGTCAAGTGGGCAGATACGCAGTATTTT
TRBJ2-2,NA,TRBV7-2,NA,CASIIQGSTGELFF,TGTGCCAGCATCATACAGGGTTCCACCGGGGAGCTGTTTTTT
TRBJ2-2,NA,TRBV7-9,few,CASSLSSGQNTGELFF,TGTGCCAGCAGCCTCAGTTCGGGGCAGAACACCGGGGAGCTGTTTTTT
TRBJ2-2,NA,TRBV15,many,CATSLGLPHTGELFF,TGTGCCACCAGCCTGGGACTGCCTCACACCGGGGAGCTGTTTTTT
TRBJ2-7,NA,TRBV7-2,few,CASNNRVGSYEQYF,TGTGCCAGCAACAACAGGGTAGGGTCCTACGAGCAGTACTTC
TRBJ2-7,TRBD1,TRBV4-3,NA,CASSSDRASSYEQYF,TGCGCCAGCAGCTCGGACAGGGCAAGCTCCTACGAGCAGTACTTC
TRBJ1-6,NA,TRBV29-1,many,CSVQFSSYNSPLHF,TGCAGCGTACAGTTCAGCTCCTATAATTCACCCCTCCACTTT
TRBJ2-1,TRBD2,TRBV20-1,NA,CSARGHGTSGTRDNEQFF,TGCAGTGCTAGGGGCCACGGAACTAGCGGGACGCGGGACAATGAGCAGTTCTTC
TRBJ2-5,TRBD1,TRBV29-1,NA,CSVGAGGIETQYF,TGCAGCGTTGGTGCAGGGGGCATAGAGACCCAGTACTTC
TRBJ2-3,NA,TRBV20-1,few,CSAPSRGGAGTDTQYF,TGCAGTGCTCCGTCTCGTGGGGGCGCAGGCACAGATACGCAGTATTTT
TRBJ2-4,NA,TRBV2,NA,CASNRGQPFNIQYF,TGTGCCAGCAATAGAGGGCAGCCTTTTAACATTCAGTACTTC
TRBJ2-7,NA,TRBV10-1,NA,CASSSGAGNSYEQYF,TGCGCCAGCAGCTCCGGGGCAGGAAACTCCTACGAGCAGTACTTC
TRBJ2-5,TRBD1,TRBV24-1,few,CATSDLDRAGAQYF,TGTGCCACCAGTGACTTGGACAGGGCCGGGGCCCAGTACTTC
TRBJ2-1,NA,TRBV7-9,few,CASPGNEQFF,TGTGCCAGCCCGGGCAATGAGCAGTTCTTC
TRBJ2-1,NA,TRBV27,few,CASSFVGYNNEQFF,TGTGCCAGCAGTTTTGTAGGGTACAACAATGAGCAGTTCTTC
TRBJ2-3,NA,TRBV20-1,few,CSASDAGPTSTDTQYF,TGCAGTGCTAGCGACGCGGGACCAACTAGCACAGATACGCAGTATTTT
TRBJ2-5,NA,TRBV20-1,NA,CSARRGRQQETQYF,TGCAGTGCTAGACGAGGACGGCAACAAGAGACCCAGTACTTC
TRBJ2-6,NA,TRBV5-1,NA,CATSYSGANVLIF,TGCGCCACCTCCTATTCTGGGGCCAACGTCCTGATTTTC
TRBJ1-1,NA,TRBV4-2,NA,CASSQEGLGNTEAFF,TGTGCCAGCAGCCAAGAAGGCTTAGGGAACACTGAAGCTTTCTTT
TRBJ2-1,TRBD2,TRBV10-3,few,CAISEQSGGSNEQFF,TGTGCCATCAGTGAGCAGTCGGGGGGTTCCAATGAGCAGTTCTTC
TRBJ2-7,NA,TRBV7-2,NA,CASGPGQTYEQYF,TGTGCCAGCGGGCCCGGACAGACCTACGAGCAGTACTTC
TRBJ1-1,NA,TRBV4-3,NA,CASSQDGEMNTEAFF,TGCGCCAGCAGCCAAGACGGGGAAATGAACACTGAAGCTTTCTTT
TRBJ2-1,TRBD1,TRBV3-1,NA,CASSQGTGAYNEQFF,TGTGCCAGCAGCCAAGGGACAGGGGCATACAATGAGCAGTTCTTC
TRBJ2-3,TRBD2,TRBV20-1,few,CSAKLAEYTDTQYF,TGCAGTGCCAAACTAGCGGAGTACACAGATACGCAGTATTTT
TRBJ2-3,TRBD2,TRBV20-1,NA,CSARVPGLGRVTDTQYF,TGCAGTGCTAGAGTACCGGGACTAGGTCGTGTGACAGATACGCAGTATTTT
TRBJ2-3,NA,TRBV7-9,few,CASSKRGFGGSTDTQYF,TGTGCCAGCAGCAAGAGGGGGTTCGGGGGCAGCACAGATACGCAGTATTTT
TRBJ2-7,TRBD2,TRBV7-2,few,CASSLARVSGGSLEQYF,TGTGCCAGCAGCTTAGCACGGGTGAGCGGGGGATCCCTCGAGCAGTACTTC
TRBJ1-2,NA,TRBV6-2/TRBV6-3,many,CASSMKINYGYTF,TGTGCCAGCAGTATGAAGATTAACTATGGCTACACCTTC
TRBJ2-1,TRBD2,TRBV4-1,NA,CASSQPGLARNEQFF,TGCGCCAGCAGCCAACCGGGACTAGCGAGGAATGAGCAGTTCTTC
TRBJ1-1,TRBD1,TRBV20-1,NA,CSARAGGASTEAFF,TGCAGTGCTAGAGCAGGGGGCGCGAGCACTGAAGCTTTCTTT
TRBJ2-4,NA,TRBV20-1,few,CSARISGVAKNIQYF,TGCAGTGCTCGGATCAGCGGTGTAGCCAAAAACATTCAGTACTTC
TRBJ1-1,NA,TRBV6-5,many,CASSLTSNTEAFF,TGTGCCAGCAGTTTGACATCGAACACTGAAGCTTTCTTT
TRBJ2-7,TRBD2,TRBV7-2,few,CASSQTPSGRTYEQYF,TGTGCCAGCAGCCAAACACCTAGCGGGCGAACCTACGAGCAGTACTTC